Here is one TCR beta chain with its context. What it recognizes is unknown. The sample originates from a study of cytomegalovirus exposure and HLA in healthy donors. Primers: 60 Vbeta forward and 13 Jbeta reverse. TCRdb's copy holds only in-frame clones and misses some; the assay was immunoSEQ multiplex PCR. The data hold roughly 43,000 clones, with 70% to 85% observed a single time. Study results and caveats: What TCR beta sequences reportedly achieved was accurate prediction of HLA-A and HLA-B alleles in most subjects.

Trimming removed 6 bases at V and 1 base at J, with 14 bases between. The CDR3 totals 15 residues. Germline CDR1 and CDR2: SGHTA and FQGNSA. The chain joins TRBV7-2 to TRBJ2-3; D perhaps matches TRBD2 (6 bases). Sequences were obtained from PBMCs. The receptor comes from a man aged 25 to 40 in good health and CMV-seronegative. The CDR3 sequence: CASRIDSGRTDTQYF. In nucleotides, the CDR3 is TGTGCCAGCAGAATCGATAGCGGCCGCACAGATACGCAGTATTTT.